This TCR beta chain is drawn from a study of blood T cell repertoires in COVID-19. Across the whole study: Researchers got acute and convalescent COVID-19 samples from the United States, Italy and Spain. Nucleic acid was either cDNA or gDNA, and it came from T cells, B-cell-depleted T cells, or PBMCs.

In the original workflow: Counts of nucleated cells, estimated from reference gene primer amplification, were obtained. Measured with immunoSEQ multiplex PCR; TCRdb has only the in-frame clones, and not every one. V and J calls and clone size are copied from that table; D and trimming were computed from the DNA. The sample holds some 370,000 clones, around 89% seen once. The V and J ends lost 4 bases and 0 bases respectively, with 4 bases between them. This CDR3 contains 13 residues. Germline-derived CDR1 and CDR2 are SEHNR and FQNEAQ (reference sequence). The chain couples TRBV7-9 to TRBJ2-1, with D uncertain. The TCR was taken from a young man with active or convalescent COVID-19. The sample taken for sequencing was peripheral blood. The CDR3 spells CASSSLSYNEQFF. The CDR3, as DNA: TGTGCCAGCAGCTCACTCTCCTACAATGAGCAGTTCTTC.